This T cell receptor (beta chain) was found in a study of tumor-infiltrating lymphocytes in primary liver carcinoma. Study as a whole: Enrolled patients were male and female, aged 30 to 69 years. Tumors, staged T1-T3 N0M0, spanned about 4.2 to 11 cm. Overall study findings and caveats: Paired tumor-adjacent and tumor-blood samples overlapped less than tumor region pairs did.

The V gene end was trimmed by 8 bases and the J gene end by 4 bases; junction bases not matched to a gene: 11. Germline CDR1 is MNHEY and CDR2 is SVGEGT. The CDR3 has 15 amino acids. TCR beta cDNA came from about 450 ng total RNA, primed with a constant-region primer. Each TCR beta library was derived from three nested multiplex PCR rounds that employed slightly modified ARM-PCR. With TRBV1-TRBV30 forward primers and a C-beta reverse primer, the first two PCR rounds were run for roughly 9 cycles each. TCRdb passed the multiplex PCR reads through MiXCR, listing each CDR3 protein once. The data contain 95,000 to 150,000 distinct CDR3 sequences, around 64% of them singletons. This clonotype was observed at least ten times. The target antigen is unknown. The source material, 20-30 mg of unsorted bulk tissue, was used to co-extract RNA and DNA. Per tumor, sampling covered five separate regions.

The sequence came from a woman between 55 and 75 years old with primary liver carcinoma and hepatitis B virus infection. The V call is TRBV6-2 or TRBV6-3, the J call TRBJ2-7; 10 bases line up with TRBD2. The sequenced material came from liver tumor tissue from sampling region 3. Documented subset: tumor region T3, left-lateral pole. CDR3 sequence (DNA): TGTGCCAGCTTTATGGGACTAGCGTCATTATACGAGCAGTACTTC. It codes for CASFMGLASLYEQYF.